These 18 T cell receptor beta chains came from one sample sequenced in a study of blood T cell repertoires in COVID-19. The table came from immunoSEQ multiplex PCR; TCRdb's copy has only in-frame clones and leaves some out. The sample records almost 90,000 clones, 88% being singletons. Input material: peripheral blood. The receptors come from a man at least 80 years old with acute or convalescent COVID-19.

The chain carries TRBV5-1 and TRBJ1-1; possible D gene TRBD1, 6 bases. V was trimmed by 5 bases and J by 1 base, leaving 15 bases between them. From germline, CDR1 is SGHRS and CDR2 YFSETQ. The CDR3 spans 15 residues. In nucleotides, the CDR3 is TGCGCCAGCAGGCATGAGGGCAGGGGGAACACTGAAGCTTTCTTT. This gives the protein CASRHEGRGNTEAFF.

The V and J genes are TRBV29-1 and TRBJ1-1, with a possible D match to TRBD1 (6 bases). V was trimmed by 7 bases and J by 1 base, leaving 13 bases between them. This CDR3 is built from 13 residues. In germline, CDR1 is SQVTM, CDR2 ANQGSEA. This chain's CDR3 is CSAAGTRNTEAFF. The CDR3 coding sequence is TGCAGCGCTGCCGGGACACGGAACACTGAAGCTTTCTTT.

CDR3 coding DNA: TGTGCCAGTAGTAAAACTCTTCGACAGGGTAGGGATGGCTACACCTTC. Translation: CASSKTLRQGRDGYTF. The V call is TRBV19, the J call TRBJ1-2, with 7 bases identical to TRBD1. The germline gives CDR1 LNHDA, CDR2 SQIVND (reference sequence). J lost 6 bases, V lost 4 bases, and 14 bases had no gene match. The length of the CDR3 is 16 residues.

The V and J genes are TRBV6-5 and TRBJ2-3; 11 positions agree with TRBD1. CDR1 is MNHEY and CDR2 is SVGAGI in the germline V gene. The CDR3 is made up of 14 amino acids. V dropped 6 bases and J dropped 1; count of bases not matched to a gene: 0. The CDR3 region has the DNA TGTGCCAGCAGGGGACAGGGGGGCACAGATACGCAGTATTTT. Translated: CASRGQGGTDTQYF.

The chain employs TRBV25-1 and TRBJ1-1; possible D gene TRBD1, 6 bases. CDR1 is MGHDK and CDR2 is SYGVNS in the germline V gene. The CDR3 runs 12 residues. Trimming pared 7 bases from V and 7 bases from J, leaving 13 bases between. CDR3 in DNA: TGTGCCAGCAAGGGGGGGCTGGGTGAAGCTTTCTTT. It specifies CASKGGLGEAFF.

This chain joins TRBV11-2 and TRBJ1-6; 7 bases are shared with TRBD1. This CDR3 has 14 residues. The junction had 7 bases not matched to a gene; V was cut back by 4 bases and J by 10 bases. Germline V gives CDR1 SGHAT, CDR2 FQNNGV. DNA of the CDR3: TGTGCCAGCAGCTCCGGGACAGAGGGATCACCCCTCCACTTT. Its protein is CASSSGTEGSPLHF. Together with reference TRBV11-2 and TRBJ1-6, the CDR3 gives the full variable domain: EAGVAQSPRYKIIEKRQSVAFWCNPISGHATLYWYQQILGQGPKLLIQFQNNGVVDDSQLPKDRFSAERLKGVDSTLKIQPAKLEDSAVYLCASSSGTEGSPLHFGNGTRLTVT.

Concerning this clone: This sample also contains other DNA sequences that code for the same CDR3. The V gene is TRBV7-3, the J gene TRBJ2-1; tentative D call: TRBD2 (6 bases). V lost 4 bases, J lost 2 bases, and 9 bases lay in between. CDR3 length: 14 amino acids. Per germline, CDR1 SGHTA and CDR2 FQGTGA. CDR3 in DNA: TGTGCCAGCAGCTCGGGACTTGCCTACAATGAGCAGTTCTTC. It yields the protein CASSSGLAYNEQFF.

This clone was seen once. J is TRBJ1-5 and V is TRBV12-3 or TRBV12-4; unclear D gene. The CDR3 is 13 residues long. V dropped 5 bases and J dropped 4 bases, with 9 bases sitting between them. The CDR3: CASSPRTNQPQHF. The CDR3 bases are TGTGCCAGCAGTCCCCGAACTAATCAGCCCCAGCATTTT.

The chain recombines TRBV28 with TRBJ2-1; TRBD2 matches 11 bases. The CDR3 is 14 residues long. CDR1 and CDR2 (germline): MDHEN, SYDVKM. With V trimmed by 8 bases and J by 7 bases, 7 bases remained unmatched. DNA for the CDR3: TGTGCCAGCTCCGGACTAGCGGGTGGTAATGAGCAGTTCTTC. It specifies CASSGLAGGNEQFF. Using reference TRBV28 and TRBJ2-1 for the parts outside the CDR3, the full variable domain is DVKVTQSSRYLVKRTGEKVFLECVQDMDHENMFWYRQDPGLGLRLIYFSYDVKMKEKGDIPEGYSVSREKKERFSLILESASTNQTSMYLCASSGLAGGNEQFFGPGTRLTVL.

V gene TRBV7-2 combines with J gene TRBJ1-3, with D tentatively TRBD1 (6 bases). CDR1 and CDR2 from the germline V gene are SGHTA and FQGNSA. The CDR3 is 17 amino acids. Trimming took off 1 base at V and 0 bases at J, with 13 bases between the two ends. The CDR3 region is CASSLVDRQYSGNTIYF. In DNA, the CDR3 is TGTGCCAGCAGCTTAGTCGACAGGCAGTACTCTGGAAACACCATATATTTT.

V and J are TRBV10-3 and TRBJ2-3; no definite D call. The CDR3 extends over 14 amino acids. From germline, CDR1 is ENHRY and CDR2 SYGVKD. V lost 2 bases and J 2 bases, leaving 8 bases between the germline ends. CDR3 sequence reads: CAISEPTSTDTQYF. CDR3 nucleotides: TGTGCCATCAGTGAGCCGACTTCCACAGATACGCAGTATTTT.

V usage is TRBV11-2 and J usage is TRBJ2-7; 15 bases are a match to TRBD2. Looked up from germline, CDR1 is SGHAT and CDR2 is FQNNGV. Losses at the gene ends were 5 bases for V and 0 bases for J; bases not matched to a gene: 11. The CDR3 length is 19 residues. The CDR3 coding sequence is TGTGCCAGCAGCCCCCCTACCGGGACTAGCGGGAGGAGCTCCTACGAGCAGTACTTC. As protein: CASSPPTGTSGRSSYEQYF.

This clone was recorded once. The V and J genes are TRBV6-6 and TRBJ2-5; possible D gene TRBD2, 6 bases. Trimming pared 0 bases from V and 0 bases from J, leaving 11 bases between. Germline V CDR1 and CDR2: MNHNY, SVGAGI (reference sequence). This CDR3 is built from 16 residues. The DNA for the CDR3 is TGTGCCAGCAGTTACTCGATTAGCGGTTACCAAGAGACCCAGTACTTC. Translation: CASSYSISGYQETQYF.

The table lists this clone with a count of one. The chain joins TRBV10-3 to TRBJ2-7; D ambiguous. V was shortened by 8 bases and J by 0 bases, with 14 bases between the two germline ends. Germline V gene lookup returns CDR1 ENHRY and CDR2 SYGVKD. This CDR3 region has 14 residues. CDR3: CAIGHLPLSYEQYF. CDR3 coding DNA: TGTGCCATCGGGCATCTGCCCCTCTCCTACGAGCAGTACTTC.

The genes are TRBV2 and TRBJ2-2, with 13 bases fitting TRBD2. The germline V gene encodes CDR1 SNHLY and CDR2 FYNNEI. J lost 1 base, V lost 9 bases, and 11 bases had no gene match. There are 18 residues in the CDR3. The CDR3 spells CASRGGTSGVMNTGELFF. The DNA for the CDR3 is TGTGCCAGTAGAGGCGGGACTAGCGGGGTTATGAACACCGGGGAGCTGTTTTTT.

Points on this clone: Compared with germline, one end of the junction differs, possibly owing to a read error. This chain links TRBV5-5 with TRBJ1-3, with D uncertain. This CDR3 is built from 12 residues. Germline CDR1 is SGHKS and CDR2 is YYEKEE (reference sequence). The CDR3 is CASSWGVSGLDF. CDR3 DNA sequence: TGTGCCAGCAGCTGGGGAGTATCCGGGTTAGACTTT.

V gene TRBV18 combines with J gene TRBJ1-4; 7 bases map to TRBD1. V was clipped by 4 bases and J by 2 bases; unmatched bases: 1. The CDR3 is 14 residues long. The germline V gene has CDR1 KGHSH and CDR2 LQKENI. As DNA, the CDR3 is TGTGCCAGCTCACAACAGGGGACTAATGAAAAACTGTTTTTT. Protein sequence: CASSQQGTNEKLFF.

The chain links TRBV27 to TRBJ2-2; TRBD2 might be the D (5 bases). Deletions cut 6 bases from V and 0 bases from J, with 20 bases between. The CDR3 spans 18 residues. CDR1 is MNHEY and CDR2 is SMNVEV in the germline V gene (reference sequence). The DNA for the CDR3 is TGTGCCAGCAGAATCTCGGTTTCGGGAACCGCGAACACCGGGGAGCTGTTTTTT. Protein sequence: CASRISVSGTANTGELFF.